Listed here are 18 T cell receptor beta chains from one sample, sequenced in a study of immune evolution from preneoplasia to lung adenocarcinoma. The method was immunoSEQ multiplex PCR; TCRdb's version includes in-frame clones alone and lacks a portion of them. This repertoire shows some 4,000 clones, 77% found once; its top ten account for around 8%. Sequencing was performed on FFPE lung adenocarcinoma in situ tissue. The receptors originated from a person aged 55-80 years with lung adenocarcinoma.

The chain links TRBV6-1 to TRBJ1-5; D is ambiguous. The V end was cut by 3 bases, the J end by 9 bases, with 12 bases between. CDR1 MNHNS and CDR2 SASEGT come from the germline V gene. The CDR3 is 13 residues long. The DNA of the CDR3 is TGTGCCAGCAGTGAGGAATTGGCTCGGCCCCAGCATTTT. It translates to CASSEELARPQHF.

This rearrangement joins TRBV9 to TRBJ2-3; either TRBD1 or TRBD2 may supply D (5 bases each). Deletions cut 2 bases from V and 0 bases from J, with 10 bases between. Germline V gene sequence: CDR1 SGDLS, CDR2 YYNGEE. This CDR3 comprises 15 residues. CDR3 DNA: TGTGCCAGCAGCGTGGGACCGAGTAGCACAGATACGCAGTATTTT. Protein product: CASSVGPSSTDTQYF.

The rearrangement uses TRBV4-3 and TRBJ2-5, with 8 nucleotides matching TRBD1. J was trimmed by 5 bases and V by 0 bases; bases with no gene match: 8. Germline CDR1 reads LGHNA; CDR2 reads YSLEER. This CDR3 is 16 amino acids long. The CDR3 reads CASSQEGSRGLETQYF. The DNA for the CDR3 is TGCGCCAGCAGCCAAGAAGGGAGCAGGGGGCTCGAGACCCAGTACTTC.

The V call is TRBV7-3, the J call TRBJ2-1, with a possible D match to TRBD1 (6 bases). Looked up from germline, CDR1 is SGHTA and CDR2 is FQGTGA. Trimming stripped 3 bases from V and 10 bases from J, with 16 bases between. This CDR3 region has 14 residues. CDR3 protein: CASSLTSGVREQFF. CDR3 DNA sequence: TGTGCCAGCAGCTTGACTTCAGGGGTCCGCGAGCAGTTCTTC. Together with reference TRBV7-3 and TRBJ2-1, the CDR3 gives the full variable domain: GAGVSQTPSNKVTEKGKYVELRCDPISGHTALYWYRQSLGQGPEFLIYFQGTGAADDSGLPNDRFFAVRPEGSVSTLKIQRTERGDSAVYLCASSLTSGVREQFFGPGTRLTVL.

V is TRBV7-8 and J is TRBJ2-5; tentative D call: TRBD2 (6 bases). With 5 bases removed from V and 5 bases from J, the gap between germline ends came to 12 bases. This CDR3 region has 13 residues. Germline V gives CDR1 SGHVS, CDR2 FQNEAQ. CDR3 sequence: CASSGGTGETQYF. DNA of the CDR3: TGTGCCAGCAGCGGGGGGACTGGGGAGACCCAGTACTTC.

This rearrangement joins TRBV2 to TRBJ2-7, with 8 nucleotides matching TRBD2. Germline CDR1 SNHLY, CDR2 FYNNEI. The CDR3 contains 13 residues. V lost 11 bases and J lost 4; bases outside the gene matches: 10. This chain's CDR3 is CAGHRGGVYEQYF. The CDR3 coding sequence is TGTGCCGGGCACCGGGGGGGCGTATACGAGCAGTACTTC.

In this sample, this clone turned up a few times. The chain combines TRBV2 with TRBJ2-7; 9 bases are shared with TRBD1. Unmatched junction bases numbered 12, after V lost 6 bases and J lost 6 bases. The CDR3 covers 15 residues. CDR1 and CDR2 (germline): SNHLY, FYNNEI. The CDR3: CASSPRGTGMGEQYF. CDR3 coding DNA: TGTGCCAGCAGCCCGCGAGGGACAGGGATGGGCGAGCAGTACTTC.

The V call is TRBV4-2, the J call TRBJ1-1; no firm D call. Per germline, CDR1 LGHNA and CDR2 YNFKEQ. V lost 0 bases to trimming and J lost 2 bases, with 7 bases between them. This CDR3 spans 14 amino acids. The CDR3 DNA reads as TGTGCCAGCAGCCAAGACCAGGTAAACACTGAAGCTTTCTTT. Translating gives CASSQDQVNTEAFF.

CDR3 nucleotide sequence: TGTGCCAGCAGTCCTGGGTTCCGCGAAGCTTTCTTT. This translates into CASSPGFREAFF. This rearrangement joins TRBV28 to TRBJ1-1, with D unclear. With 5 bases removed from V and 8 bases from J, the gap between germline ends came to 12 bases. CDR1 MDHEN and CDR2 SYDVKM come from the germline V gene. CDR3 size: 12 residues.

The chain is built from TRBV5-4 and TRBJ1-1; tentatively, D is TRBD1 (5 bases). The germline V gene encodes CDR1 SGHNT and CDR2 YYREEE (reference sequence). This CDR3 comprises 15 residues. Trimming cost V 0 bases and J 0 bases, with 9 bases left between them. Written as DNA, the CDR3 is TGTGCCAGCAGCTTGGTGGGGGGACTGAACACTGAAGCTTTCTTT. This sequence encodes CASSLVGGLNTEAFF.

Written as DNA, the CDR3 is TGCGCCAGCAGCTCCCTCAACGGGGAGACCCAGTACTTC. It is translated as CASSSLNGETQYF. The chain links TRBV5-1 to TRBJ2-5; no definite D call. Between the trimmed V and J ends, which lost 3 bases and 5 bases, there was a span of 11 bases. The CDR3 contains 13 residues. Germline-derived CDR1 and CDR2 are SGHRS and YFSETQ.

J is TRBJ2-2 and V is TRBV5-1, with D maybe TRBD2 (5 bases). This CDR3 contains 14 residues. CDR1 is SGHRS and CDR2 is YFSETQ in the germline V gene. V was shortened by 4 bases and J by 2 bases, with 9 bases between the two germline ends. As DNA, the CDR3 is TGCGCCAGCAGCCGGACTCGTAACACCGGGGAGCTGTTTTTT. Translating gives CASSRTRNTGELFF.

This chain uses TRBV18 with TRBJ1-2, with a tentative D call TRBD1 (5 bases). The length of the CDR3 is 12 residues. Trimming shortened V by 1 base and J by 6 bases, and 6 bases separated the two germline ends. Germline V gene data show CDR1 as KGHSH and CDR2 as LQKENI. The CDR3 sequence is CASSPRGDGYTF. The CDR3 DNA follows: TGTGCCAGCTCACCACGGGGGGATGGCTACACCTTC.

The genes are TRBV18 and TRBJ2-7; 7 bases match TRBD1. The CDR3 has 14 amino acids. Germline CDR1 is KGHSH and CDR2 is LQKENI. V lost 0 bases to trimming and J lost 4 bases; unmatched junction nucleotides: 3. The CDR3 DNA reads as TGTGCCAGCTCACCACCCGGCAGGGGGTACGAGCAGTACTTC. Protein: CASSPPGRGYEQYF.

The chain links TRBV5-1 to TRBJ2-7; 12 bases align to TRBD2. The germline V gene has CDR1 SGHRS and CDR2 YFSETQ. The CDR3 has 15 residues. J gave up 5 bases and V 4 bases, and 7 bases lay outside the gene matches. CDR3 sequence reads: CASSPTSGGNHEQYF. The CDR3 coding sequence is TGCGCCAGCAGCCCAACTAGCGGGGGGAACCACGAGCAGTACTTC.

The J gene is TRBJ2-7, the V gene TRBV9; D not resolved. V was shortened by 4 bases and J by 1 base, with 15 bases between the two germline ends. From germline, CDR1 is SGDLS and CDR2 YYNGEE. The length of the CDR3 is 15 residues. As DNA, the CDR3 is TGTGCCAGCAGCCCTCTAGGTTCCCCTTCCTACGAGCAGTACTTC. It yields the protein CASSPLGSPSYEQYF.

The chain has TRBV7-9 and TRBJ1-5; weak D call: TRBD1 (6 bases). Germline V gene lookup returns CDR1 SEHNR and CDR2 FQNEAQ (reference sequence). Between the trimmed V and J ends, which lost 7 bases and 5 bases, there was a span of 15 bases. The CDR3 runs to 14 residues. The CDR3 is CASNPRDNYQPQHF. CDR3 nucleotide sequence: TGTGCCAGCAATCCCCGGGACAACTATCAGCCCCAGCATTTT.

The V call is TRBV5-5, the J call TRBJ1-4, with D maybe TRBD1 (6 bases). Trimming shortened V by 2 bases and J by 7 bases, and 12 bases separated the two germline ends. The CDR3 consists of 14 residues. The germline CDR1 and CDR2 sequences are SGHKS and YYEKEE (reference sequence). As DNA, the CDR3 is TGTGCCAGCAGCTTACAGGGAATCAGTGAAAAACTGTTTTTT. It yields the protein CASSLQGISEKLFF.